This is a list of T cell receptor beta chains from one sample in a study of cytomegalovirus exposure and HLA in healthy donors. TCRdb's table, derived via immunoSEQ multiplex PCR, lists solely in-frame clones and lacks some. The sample records roughly 120,000 clones, around 8.5% being singletons. Sequencing used PBMCs. The receptor set was obtained from a man in his forties in good health and CMV-seronegative. Each CDR3 is given with its conserved first and last residue. The listing skips clone size in some rows; elsewhere it reads once, few, many or a size class.

NA	TRBV7-2	TRBJ2-6	CASSFSLGQGNRGANVLTF
NA	TRBV27	TRBJ2-3	CASSLYGQGAEDTQYF
NA	TRBV7-9	TRBJ2-7	CASSLAQTGVRIEQYF
few	TRBV6-4	TRBJ1-6	CASSQTGNSPLHF
few	TRBV7-6	TRBJ2-1	CASRSHRGNNEQFF
few	TRBV30	TRBJ2-3	CAWSVLRADTQYF
few	TRBV2	TRBJ1-5	CASSPEQGRGNQPQHF
few	TRBV6-7	TRBJ2-5	CATAPWPKGQLDQYF
few	TRBV11-3	TRBJ2-2	CASSLDFGVGELFF
NA	TRBV18	TRBJ2-5	CASSPSGSGVYQETQYF
few	TRBV7-8	TRBJ2-3	CASSPTGGTDTQYF
few	TRBV5-1	TRBJ1-3	CASSSGQGPSSGNTIYF
NA	TRBV7-2	TRBJ2-5	CASSRGQQETQYF
NA	TRBV11-3	TRBJ1-2	CASSLRGQGVIYGYTF
NA	TRBV6-8	TRBJ1-5	CASRLVETLSNQPQHF
few	TRBV7-9	TRBJ1-2	CASSRYGYTF
NA	TRBV7-8	TRBJ1-4	CASSLQGYRGEKLFF
NA	TRBV27	TRBJ2-7	CASGRIYEQYF
few	TRBV19	TRBJ1-4	CASNDRKRNEKLFF
few	TRBV6-1	TRBJ1-5	CASIDRGSNQPQHF
few	TRBV7-2	TRBJ1-2	CASSSGAGNYGYTF
NA	TRBV5-1	TRBJ2-3	CASSWAGGADTQYF
NA	TRBV5-1	TRBJ2-5	CASSWSRVRETQYF
NA	TRBV6-6	TRBJ2-7	CASSPLGPSYEQYF
few	TRBV5-4	TRBJ2-5	CASSPGGPSETQYF
NA	TRBV25-1	TRBJ2-1	CASSGGTSGEQFF
NA	TRBV2	TRBJ2-5	CASSDQGQPRETQYF
NA	TRBV14	TRBJ2-1	CASSQGQGWNNEQFF
NA	TRBV5-6	TRBJ2-7	CASSFGTRTGLEQYF
NA	TRBV10-3	TRBJ2-7	CAISDPAGVEQYF
NA	TRBV30	TRBJ1-4	CAWSPGGNFNEKLFF
few	TRBV30	TRBJ2-3	CAWSYSGGGSDTQYF
few	TRBV6-5	NA	CASSYSDTYEQYF
NA	TRBV11-2	TRBJ2-5	CASSTGAKETQYF
NA	TRBV7-6	TRBJ2-5	CASSLMTSGATRQETQYF
NA	TRBV7-2	TRBJ2-7	CASSPLTRTTSYEQYF
NA	TRBV4-2	NA	CASSQETAAVETSPYEQYF
NA	TRBV5-1	TRBJ2-2	CASSFPGGQNGELFF
once	TRBV28	TRBJ2-7	CASSPGLAGGEQYF
NA	TRBV29-1	TRBJ2-3	CSVLGLAGVSTDTQYF
few	TRBV4-1	TRBJ1-4	CASSRTAGGTNEKLFF
once	TRBV10-2	TRBJ2-1	CASSERWTSGGTLRANEQFF
few	TRBV14	TRBJ1-1	CASSPWGRDTEAFF
NA	TRBV4-1	TRBJ2-7	CASSQETGGVYTYEQYF
NA	TRBV6-1	TRBJ2-7	CASSEGGTSGGRPYEQYF
NA	TRBV25-1	TRBJ2-1	CASSDRTSGGRDEQFF
few	TRBV30	TRBJ2-1	CAWSDGLVTNEQFF
few	TRBV4-3	TRBJ2-5	CASSQDTGGWETQYF
NA	TRBV9	TRBJ2-1	CASRAAGDNEQFF
once	TRBV6-1	TRBJ1-5	CASSEATVYSNQPQHF
few	TRBV30	TRBJ1-5	CAWREGASNQPQHF
few	TRBV7-2	TRBJ1-6	CASSLAGTGINSPLHF
NA	TRBV6-5	TRBJ1-2	CASSYSLTDSNYGYTF
NA	TRBV4-2	TRBJ1-1	CASSPPGTGDLGTEAFF
NA	TRBV6-5	TRBJ1-1	CASGDRGFAEAFF